This TCR beta chain was documented in a study of blood T cell repertoires in COVID-19. The J segment lost 6 bases and the V segment lost 4 bases, leaving 8 bases of the junction unmatched. Per the germline V gene, CDR1 is ENHRY and CDR2 is SYGVKD. The CDR3 spans 16 residues. Sequencing was performed with immunoSEQ multiplex PCR; in TCRdb, only in-frame clones are kept and a portion is missing. The sample lists roughly 14,000 clones, approximately 90% occurring once. The sample consisted of peripheral blood. The chain has TRBV10-3 and TRBJ2-7; 14 bases fit TRBD2. The source is a man aged 45-60 years with active COVID-19. This chain's CDR3 is CAISAKGLAGAGEQYF. CDR3 DNA: TGTGCCATCAGTGCCAAGGGACTAGCGGGAGCGGGCGAGCAGTACTTC.